This TCR beta chain emerged from a study of response to subunit inactivated influenza vaccine (dated by TCRdb to 2016 to 2019). Notes on the research overall: Deep quantitative profiling of the T cell receptor repertoire was used in the study to follow responses to a trivalent subunit inactivated influenza vaccine.

Receptors were amplified or captured by RT-PCR. Instrument used: Illumina HiSeq 2500. TCRdb cleaned the public reads at Q25 with fastp, built clones with MiXCR and kept in-frame beta chains. Records with the same CDR3 protein are collapsed into one entry carrying the most frequent genes and DNA. The sample table contains approximately 520,000 distinct CDR3 sequences; only one count was recorded for 25% of them. Of the sample, 1.5% to 2% falls within the top ten clones. The germline V gene yields SGHTA for CDR1 and FQGTGA for CDR2. From the cysteine through the phenylalanine, the CDR3 covers 14 amino acids. Only the CDR3 part of the read is kept: 42 bases, read in frame from the first base. Between the V and J ends, shortened by 5 bases and 2 bases respectively, the junction contains 11 bases. What the work shows at the level of the full study, not this receptor alone: According to the authors, only a limited number of new T cells may be recruited by each seasonal influenza vaccination.

In the case of this clonotype: There is no known antigen for this receptor. No quality values exist for individual bases; no much larger clone is one base distant.

The sequence is built from TRBV7-3 and TRBJ2-3, with the D gene call left open. The starting material was CD4+ T cells sorted from PBMCs, obtained 5 days after vaccination. The TCR originated in a man aged 45 to 65 who received an inactivated influenza vaccine. Donor details come from another sample of the same person, matched by shared clones. The CDR3 region: CASSPRKHTDTQYF. The bases read TGTGCCAGCAGCCCCCGTAAGCACACAGATACGCAGTATTTT.